This T cell receptor (beta chain) was obtained from a study of blood T cell repertoires in COVID-19. Study summary: Sites across the United States, Italy and Spain contributed samples from acute and convalescent COVID-19. In each case, the material was cDNA or gDNA derived from T cells, B-cell-depleted T cells, or PBMCs.

In the original analysis: Amplifying reference gene primers gave estimates of nucleated cell counts. The assay was immunoSEQ multiplex PCR, and TCRdb's table has in-frame clones only and misses some. The DNA was the basis for D and trimming; V, J and clone size are from that table. The data contain around 220,000 clones, roughly 82% of them singletons. This CDR3 has 15 amino acids. Trimming took 7 bases from V and 1 from J; bases not matched to a gene: 6. In germline, CDR1 is MNHEY, CDR2 SVGAGI. The sequence derives from a woman at least 80 years old with active or convalescent COVID-19. The sample taken for sequencing was peripheral blood. The chain has TRBV6-5 and TRBJ2-5; 10 bases align to TRBD2. CDR3: CASTGLAGVQETQYF. The DNA for the CDR3 is TGTGCCAGCACGGGGCTAGCGGGAGTCCAAGAGACCCAGTACTTC.